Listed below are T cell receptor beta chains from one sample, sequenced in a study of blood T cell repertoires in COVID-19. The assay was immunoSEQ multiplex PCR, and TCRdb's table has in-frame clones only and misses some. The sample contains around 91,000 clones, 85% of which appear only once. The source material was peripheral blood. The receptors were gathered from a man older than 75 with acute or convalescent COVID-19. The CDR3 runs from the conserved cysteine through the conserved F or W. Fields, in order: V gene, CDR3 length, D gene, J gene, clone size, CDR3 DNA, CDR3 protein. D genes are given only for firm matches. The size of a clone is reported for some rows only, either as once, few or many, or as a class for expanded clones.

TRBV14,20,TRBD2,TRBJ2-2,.,TGTGCCAGCAGCCAGATACTCGGGACTAGCGGGAGAAGGGCCACCGGGGAGCTGTTTTTT,CASSQILGTSGRRATGELFF
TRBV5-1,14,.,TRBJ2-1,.,TGCGCCAGCAGCATACTAGGCGGAGCCAATGAGCAGTTCTTC,CASSILGGANEQFF
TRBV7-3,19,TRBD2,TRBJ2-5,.,TGTGCCAGCAGCCCAGGGACTAGCGGGACGTGGGGGAAAAAAGAGACCCAGTACTTC,CASSPGTSGTWGKKETQYF
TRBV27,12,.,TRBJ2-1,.,TGTGCCAGCAGTCCGGGGCGGGGTGAGCAGTTCTTC,CASSPGRGEQFF
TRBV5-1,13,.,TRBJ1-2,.,TGCGCCAGCAGCCTACAGGGAGTCGATGGCTACACCTTC,CASSLQGVDGYTF
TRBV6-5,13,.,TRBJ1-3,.,TGTGCCAGTAGACTGCCCAGGGTGGACACCATATATTTT,CASRLPRVDTIYF
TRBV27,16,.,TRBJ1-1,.,TGTGCCAGCAGTTTCCTCACAGGAGGGTTGAACACTGAAGCTTTCTTT,CASSFLTGGLNTEAFF
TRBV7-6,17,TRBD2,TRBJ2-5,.,TGTGCCAGCAGCTTAGCGGGTAGTCTAGCGGGACAAGAGACCCAGTACTTC,CASSLAGSLAGQETQYF
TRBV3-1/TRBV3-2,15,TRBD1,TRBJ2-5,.,TGTGCCAGCTCTTTACGGACAGGGTGGCAAGAGACCCAGTACTTC,CASSLRTGWQETQYF
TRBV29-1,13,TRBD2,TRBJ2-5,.,TGCAGCGTTGGGGAGGGTAGCGAAAAGACCCAGTACTTC,CSVGEGSEKTQYF
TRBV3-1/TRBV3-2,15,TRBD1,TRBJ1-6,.,TGTGCCAGCAGCCAAGGACACAGGGGTGGTTCACCCCTCCACTTT,CASSQGHRGGSPLHF
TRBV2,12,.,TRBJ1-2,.,TGTGCCTCTACCCAGGCAGGCCGGGGCTACACCTTC,CASTQAGRGYTF
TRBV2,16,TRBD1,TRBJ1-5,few,TGTGCCAGCAGAACCGAAGCGGGACAGGGTAATCAGCCCCAGCATTTT,CASRTEAGQGNQPQHF
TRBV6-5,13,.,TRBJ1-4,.,TGTGCCAGCAGTCGAGGGGGAGATGAAAAACTGTTTTTT,CASSRGGDEKLFF
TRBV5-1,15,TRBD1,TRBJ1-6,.,TGCGCCAGCAGATTGACAGGGGGGGATAATTCACCCCTCCACTTT,CASRLTGGDNSPLHF
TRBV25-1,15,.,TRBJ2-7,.,TGTGCCAGCAGTGAACCCGCGGGGTTACCCTACGAGCAGTACTTC,CASSEPAGLPYEQYF
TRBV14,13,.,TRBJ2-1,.,TGTGCCAGCAGCCAAGACCTATACAATGAGCAGTTCTTC,CASSQDLYNEQFF
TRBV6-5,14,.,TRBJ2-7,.,TGTGCCAGCAGTCCGACGACAGGATCCTACGAGCAGTACTTC,CASSPTTGSYEQYF
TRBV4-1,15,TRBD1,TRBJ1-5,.,TGCGCCAGCAGCCAGGGGGACAGGGGCAATCAGCCCCAGCATTTT,CASSQGDRGNQPQHF
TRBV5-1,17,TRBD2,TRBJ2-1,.,TGCGCCAGCAGCTTGAATCCTGGGACTAGCGTCGTCGGTGAGCAGTTCTTC,CASSLNPGTSVVGEQFF
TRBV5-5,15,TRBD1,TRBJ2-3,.,TGTGCCAGCAGCTCGGGACAGGCCAGCACAGATACGCAGTATTTT,CASSSGQASTDTQYF
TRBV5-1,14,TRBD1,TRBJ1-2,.,TGCGCCAGCAGCTTGGACAGGGGTAACTATGGCTACACCTTC,CASSLDRGNYGYTF
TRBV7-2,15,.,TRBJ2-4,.,TGTGCCAGCAGCTCCAATGGGGCTACCAAAAACATTCAGTACTTC,CASSSNGATKNIQYF
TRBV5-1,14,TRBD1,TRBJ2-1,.,TGCGCCAGCAGTGACAGGGGTCTATACAATGAGCAGTTCTTC,CASSDRGLYNEQFF
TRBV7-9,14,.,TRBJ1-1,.,TGTGCCAGCAGCTTAGATGCGGGGAACACTGAAGCTTTCTTT,CASSLDAGNTEAFF
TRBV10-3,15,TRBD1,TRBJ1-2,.,TGTGCCATCAGTGACGGACAGGGGGCGAGCTATGGCTACACCTTC,CAISDGQGASYGYTF
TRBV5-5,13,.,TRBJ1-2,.,TGTGCCAGCAGCTTTGGGCCGAACTATGGCTACACCTTC,CASSFGPNYGYTF
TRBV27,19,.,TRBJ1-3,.,TGTGCCAGCAGTTCTACGGGGGTGGGCCGTTTGAGCTCTGGAAACACCATATATTTT,CASSSTGVGRLSSGNTIYF
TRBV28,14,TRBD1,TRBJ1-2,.,TGTGCCAGCATAATGGACAGGGCGGTTAATGGCTACACCTTC,CASIMDRAVNGYTF
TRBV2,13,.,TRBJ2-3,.,TGTGCCAGCAGACTCCTCCCGGGGTTGGCGCAGTATTTT,CASRLLPGLAQYF
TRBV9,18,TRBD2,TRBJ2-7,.,TGTGCCAGCAGCGACCGGGGTCCGGGACTAGCGGCTACCTACGAGCAGTACTTC,CASSDRGPGLAATYEQYF
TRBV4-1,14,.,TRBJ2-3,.,TGCGCCAGCAGCCAAGACGGGAGATTGGATACGCAGTATTTT,CASSQDGRLDTQYF
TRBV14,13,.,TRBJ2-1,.,TGTGCCAGCAGCCCAGCAGGCAGCGGGCGGAAGTTCTTC,CASSPAGSGRKFF
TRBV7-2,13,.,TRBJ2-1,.,TGTGCCGGCGGACCCGACAGGAACAATGAGCAGTTCTTC,CAGGPDRNNEQFF
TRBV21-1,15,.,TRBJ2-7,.,TGTGCCAGCAGCAAGGGAGGCCAGGGCTCCTACGAGCAGTACTTC,CASSKGGQGSYEQYF
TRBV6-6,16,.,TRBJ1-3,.,TGTGCCAGCAGTCTCGAGCCGCACGGAGGTGGAAACACCATATATTTT,CASSLEPHGGGNTIYF
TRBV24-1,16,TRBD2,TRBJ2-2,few,TGTGCCACCAGTGATTTTGGGACTAGCAACTCCGGGGAGCTGTTTTTT,CATSDFGTSNSGELFF